The 20 T cell receptor beta chains reported below all come from one sample, sequenced in a study of blood T cell repertoires in COVID-19. TCRdb's copy holds only in-frame clones and misses some; the assay was immunoSEQ multiplex PCR. The sample yields roughly 300,000 clones, roughly 85% seen once. The sample taken for sequencing was PBMCs or T cells enriched from blood (not recorded which). The receptors here all came from a woman aged 40 to 49 with acute COVID-19.

The chain uses TRBV3-1 (or the pseudogene TRBV3-2) and TRBJ1-5; 7 bases match TRBD1. V was pared by 1 base and J by 4 bases, with 7 bases of the junction left unmatched. The germline V gene has CDR1 LGHDT and CDR2 YNNKEL (reference sequence). This CDR3 has 16 residues. CDR3 in amino acids: CASSQAGTVLNQPQHF. CDR3 bases: TGTGCCAGCAGCCAAGCCGGGACAGTCCTTAATCAGCCCCAGCATTTT.

The rearrangement uses TRBV5-1 and TRBJ2-1; TRBD2 agrees at 11 bases. Germline values: CDR1 SGHRS, CDR2 YFSETQ. J gave up 1 base and V 6 bases, and 3 bases lay outside the gene matches. This CDR3 comprises 15 residues. CDR3 in amino acids: CASTGLAGSYNEQFF. CDR3 nucleotides: TGCGCCAGCACCGGACTAGCGGGTTCCTACAATGAGCAGTTCTTC.

The chain has TRBV5-4 and TRBJ1-2; no clear D gene. V shed 2 bases and J shed 4 bases, with 6 bases lying between them. The CDR3 extends over 12 amino acids. The germline gives CDR1 SGHNT, CDR2 YYREEE (reference sequence). The CDR3 region has the DNA TGTGCCAGCAGCTTCGAGGGCTATGGCTACACCTTC. Translating it yields CASSFEGYGYTF.

The chain carries TRBV6-2 or TRBV6-3 and TRBJ1-4; a weak D match, TRBD1 (5 bases). Looked up from germline, CDR1 is MNHEY and CDR2 is SVGEGT. CDR3 length equals 14 residues. The V and J ends lost 5 bases and 0 bases respectively, with 7 bases between them. The CDR3 DNA sequence: TGTGCCAGCAGTGACAGAGCAACTAATGAAAAACTGTTTTTT. Its translation is CASSDRATNEKLFF.

This chain's CDR3 is CASSAGTSGMGTDTQYF. Written as DNA, the CDR3 is TGCGCCAGCAGCGCCGGGACTAGCGGGATGGGCACAGATACGCAGTATTTT. This chain joins TRBV5-1 and TRBJ2-3; 13 bases match TRBD2. The V and J ends lost 4 bases and 1 base, in that order; junction bases with no gene match: 6. The germline gives CDR1 SGHRS, CDR2 YFSETQ. The CDR3 runs 17 residues.

CDR3: CASSLPSGGRNEQFF. The CDR3 DNA reads as TGTGCCAGCAGCCTCCCCAGCGGGGGTCGTAATGAGCAGTTCTTC. The chain couples TRBV7-3 to TRBJ2-1; 8 nucleotides line up with TRBD2. The ends lost 5 bases at V and 7 bases at J; junction bases unmatched: 10. The CDR3 consists of 15 residues. Germline V CDR1 and CDR2: SGHTA, FQGTGA.

The rearrangement links TRBV19 to TRBJ2-3; D possibly corresponds to TRBD1 (6 bases). CDR1 and CDR2 (germline): LNHDA, SQIVND (reference sequence). V dropped 6 bases and J dropped 3 bases, with 19 bases sitting between them. The CDR3 runs 16 residues. CDR3 coding DNA: TGTGCCAGTAGCCCAATCACAGGGTTGGTGACAGATACGCAGTATTTT. This encodes CASSPITGLVTDTQYF.

The chain links TRBV9 to TRBJ1-1; possibly TRBD1 for D (6 bases). The CDR3 loop spans 14 amino acids. V lost 3 bases and J lost 1, with 10 bases in between. Germline CDR1 SGDLS, CDR2 YYNGEE. The CDR3 bases are TGTGCCAGCAGCGCGGACAGAGCGAACACTGAAGCTTTCTTT. Translating it yields CASSADRANTEAFF.

The chain has TRBV18 and TRBJ2-7; 7 bases map to TRBD1. Germline assignment: CDR1 KGHSH and CDR2 LQKENI. The CDR3 extends over 14 amino acids. With V trimmed by 5 bases and J by 3 bases, 7 bases remained unmatched. As DNA, the CDR3 is TGTGCCAGCTCAGACAGGGACCGCTACTACGAGCAGTACTTC. Translating it yields CASSDRDRYYEQYF.

This chain links TRBV18 with TRBJ1-2; weak D call: TRBD1 (5 bases). The CDR3 spans 12 residues. Trimming pared 3 bases from V and 7 bases from J, leaving 9 bases between. Germline loops: CDR1 KGHSH, CDR2 LQKENI. CDR3 nucleotide sequence: TGTGCCAGCTCACCTGGTCAGGGTGGCTACACCTTC. It encodes CASSPGQGGYTF.

This clone has only one observation. This chain's CDR3 is CAISPSGLGKSSYEQYF. Written as DNA, the CDR3 is TGTGCCATCAGCCCTTCAGGGCTGGGCAAGAGCTCCTACGAGCAGTACTTC. This chain joins TRBV10-3 and TRBJ2-7; the D gene is possibly TRBD1 (5 bases). The germline gives CDR1 ENHRY, CDR2 SYGVKD. This CDR3 is built from 17 residues. Trimming shortened V by 6 bases and J by 0 bases, and 21 bases separated the two germline ends.

The rearrangement uses TRBV2 and TRBJ2-1; 7 bases are shared with TRBD2. Trimming at V came to 7 bases and at J to 6 bases, leaving 6 bases not matched to a gene. The CDR3 spans 13 residues. Germline CDR1 reads SNHLY; CDR2 reads FYNNEI. CDR3 residues: CASTGLVGNEQFF. The CDR3 DNA reads as TGTGCCAGCACAGGACTAGTCGGCAATGAGCAGTTCTTC.

The chain recombines TRBV7-2 with TRBJ2-1; D remains unclear. Germline assignment: CDR1 SGHTA and CDR2 FQGNSA. Deletions cut 6 bases from V and 8 bases from J, with 11 bases between. There are 12 residues in the CDR3. CDR3 coding DNA: TGTGCCAGCAGTTCGACCGACTATGAGCAGTTCTTC. As protein: CASSSTDYEQFF.

This clone turned up a few times. This chain joins TRBV5-1 and TRBJ1-1; D not certain. Germline CDR1 is SGHRS and CDR2 is YFSETQ. CDR3 length: 16 amino acids. V lost 2 bases, J lost 1 base, and 15 bases lay in between. The CDR3 DNA reads as TGCGCCAGCAGCTTAGATGAAGGGCGGGGGAACACTGAAGCTTTCTTT. Protein product: CASSLDEGRGNTEAFF.

This chain uses TRBV18 with TRBJ1-2; D gene ambiguous. Trimming stripped 0 bases from V and 7 bases from J, with 9 bases between. Looked up from germline, CDR1 is KGHSH and CDR2 is LQKENI. CDR3 length: 13 residues. CDR3 sequence: CASSPPNGGGYTF. The CDR3 DNA is TGTGCCAGCTCACCACCGAACGGCGGTGGCTACACCTTC.

The genes are TRBV5-4 and TRBJ2-1; D gene unclear. The germline V gene encodes CDR1 SGHNT and CDR2 YYREEE (reference sequence). The V end was cut by 3 bases, the J end by 7 bases, with 8 bases between. This CDR3 is 12 amino acids long. CDR3 amino acids: CASSSRENEQFF. CDR3 in DNA: TGTGCCAGCAGCTCGCGCGAAAATGAGCAGTTCTTC.

The CDR3 DNA reads TGTGCCAGCACCCTGGACAGGAGTAATGAAAAACTGTTTTTT. Protein product: CASTLDRSNEKLFF. This chain uses TRBV2 with TRBJ1-4; 7 positions agree with TRBD1. J lost 4 bases, V lost 7 bases, and 6 bases had no gene match. The CDR3 is made up of 14 amino acids. Germline V lookup: CDR1 SNHLY, CDR2 FYNNEI.

For the CDR3, the DNA is TGTGCCAGCGGGTTATTGGGTTACACTGAAGCTTTCTTT. It translates to CASGLLGYTEAFF. The V and J genes are TRBV19 and TRBJ1-1; D gene uncertain. CDR1 LNHDA and CDR2 SQIVND come from the germline V gene (reference sequence). The CDR3 runs to 13 residues. Trimming cost V 9 bases and J 3 bases, with 14 bases left between them.

The chain carries TRBV7-3 and TRBJ2-7; 14 positions match TRBD2. Trimming removed 2 bases from V and 6 bases from J; junction bases left unmatched: 3. CDR3 length: 15 amino acids. CDR1 SGHTA and CDR2 FQGTGA come from the germline V gene. The CDR3: CASSLSGLAGGEQYF. CDR3 in DNA: TGTGCCAGCAGCTTATCTGGACTAGCGGGAGGCGAGCAGTACTTC.

The CDR3 is CASSHLTGLNPYNEQFF. The CDR3 DNA reads TGCGCCAGCAGCCACCTGACAGGGCTTAACCCCTACAATGAGCAGTTCTTC. This sequence joins TRBV4-1 and TRBJ2-1, with 7 bases that match TRBD1. The V gene end was trimmed by 3 bases and the J gene end by 2 bases; junction bases not matched to a gene: 10. Germline assignment: CDR1 MGHRA and CDR2 YSYEKL. This CDR3 is built from 17 residues.